These 19 T cell receptor beta chains share one sample of origin, sequenced in a study of cytomegalovirus exposure and HLA in healthy donors. PCR amplification relied on 60 Vbeta primers (plus 13 Jbeta primers). Assay used: immunoSEQ multiplex PCR; TCRdb lists only in-frame clones, some missing. The data contain over 150,000 clones, around 76% of them singletons. The source material was PBMCs. The receptors stem from a man aged 55-75 years in good health and CMV-seronegative.

The J gene is TRBJ2-3, the V gene TRBV5-1, with D maybe TRBD2 (5 bases). The CDR3 is 17 residues long. V shed 4 bases and J shed 3 bases, with 21 bases lying between them. The germline gives CDR1 SGHRS, CDR2 YFSETQ. The CDR3 DNA reads TGCGCCAGCAGCCATCGGGTTAGCGCCGAAGGGACAGATACGCAGTATTTT. Translation gives CASSHRVSAEGTDTQYF.

About this clone: Other DNA sequences in this specimen translate into the identical CDR3. V usage is TRBV7-9 and J usage is TRBJ1-5; D might be TRBD1 (5 bases). CDR3 length: 14 residues. V was pared by 1 base and J by 13 bases, with 17 bases between. Germline V lookup: CDR1 SEHNR, CDR2 FQNEAQ (reference sequence). CDR3 loop: CASSLDLSTGPQHF. The CDR3 region has the DNA TGTGCCAGCAGCTTAGATTTAAGTACAGGTCCTCAGCATTTT.

V and J are TRBV7-2 and TRBJ2-3; perhaps TRBD2 as D (6 bases). The ends were cut back, 6 bases at V and 0 bases at J, with 10 bases in the middle. The germline gives CDR1 SGHTA, CDR2 FQGNSA. This CDR3 spans 14 amino acids. CDR3 sequence reads: CASRKGGSTDTQYF. The CDR3 DNA follows: TGTGCCAGCAGGAAGGGAGGAAGCACAGATACGCAGTATTTT.

This chain joins TRBV19 and TRBJ2-2; TRBD2 aligns across 8 bases. Trimming cost V 4 bases and J 4 bases; bases outside gene matches: 8. Germline CDR1 LNHDA, CDR2 SQIVND (reference sequence). This CDR3 comprises 16 residues. The CDR3 DNA is TGTGCCAGTAGTAATATAGCGGGGAGAACCACCGGGGAGCTGTTTTTT. It is translated as CASSNIAGRTTGELFF.

As concerns this clone: Compared with germline, one end of the junction differs, possibly owing to a read error. The CDR3 reads CASSPSVGQSYGF. The CDR3 coding sequence is TGTGCCAGCAGCCCCTCCGTGGGACAGTCCTATGGCTTC. The rearrangement links TRBV7-2 to TRBJ1-2, with 7 positions matching TRBD1. Germline CDR1 is SGHTA and CDR2 is FQGNSA. The CDR3 sequence is 13 residues long.

This clone was seen a handful of times. This chain joins TRBV28 and TRBJ2-5; 8 bases fit TRBD1. This CDR3 has 14 amino acids. The V and J ends lost 6 bases and 5 bases, in that order; junction bases with no gene match: 8. Germline V gives CDR1 MDHEN, CDR2 SYDVKM. This chain's CDR3 is CASSSDRVVETQYF. CDR3 nucleotides: TGTGCCAGCAGCTCGGACAGGGTGGTCGAGACCCAGTACTTC.

V usage is TRBV5-1 and J usage is TRBJ1-1, with a tentative D call TRBD1 (6 bases). Germline CDR1 reads SGHRS; CDR2 reads YFSETQ. The CDR3 length is 12 residues. The V end lost 5 bases, the J end lost 3 bases, and 8 bases lay between the germline ends. The CDR3 sequence: CASRQGYTEAFF. DNA for the CDR3: TGCGCCAGCAGACAGGGATACACTGAAGCTTTCTTT.

The chain uses TRBV9 and TRBJ2-7; 7 bases fit TRBD1. CDR1 SGDLS and CDR2 YYNGEE come from the germline V gene. With V trimmed by 3 bases and J by 4 bases, 13 bases remained unmatched. The CDR3 spans 16 residues. The CDR3 reads CASSEATGTDLYEQYF. DNA of the CDR3: TGTGCCAGCAGCGAGGCAACCGGGACAGATCTTTACGAGCAGTACTTC.

V and J are TRBV29-1 and TRBJ1-1; no clear D. In germline, CDR1 is SQVTM, CDR2 ANQGSEA. The CDR3 sequence is 13 residues long. V was clipped by 4 bases and J by 0 bases, with 9 bases between them. CDR3 DNA: TGCAGCGTTGGGTCGCTATTGAACACTGAAGCTTTCTTT. Protein product: CSVGSLLNTEAFF.

This rearrangement joins TRBV5-1 to TRBJ2-7; a possible D gene is TRBD1 (5 bases). Germline CDR1 reads SGHRS; CDR2 reads YFSETQ. The CDR3 has 14 residues. The germline V and J ends were trimmed by 7 bases and 0 bases, with 14 bases remaining between them. CDR3 protein: CASGLQDISYEQYF. The CDR3 nucleotides read TGCGCCAGCGGTTTACAGGATATCTCCTACGAGCAGTACTTC. Variable domain in full (rest from reference TRBV5-1 and TRBJ2-7): KAGVTQTPRYLIKTRGQQVTLSCSPISGHRSVSWYQQTPGQGLQFLFEYFSETQRNKGNFPGRFSGRQFSNSRSEMNVSTLELGDSALYLCASGLQDISYEQYFGPGTRLTVT.

This clone appeared once. This chain joins TRBV2 and TRBJ1-1, with D maybe TRBD1 (5 bases). V was pared by 4 bases and J by 4 bases, with 16 bases between. The CDR3 has 15 amino acids. Germline V gene sequence: CDR1 SNHLY, CDR2 FYNNEI. The CDR3 bases are TGTGCCAGCAGTGGACAGCCGGCGAAGGGCACTGAAGCTTTCTTT. Its translation is CASSGQPAKGTEAFF. Combining the CDR3 with reference TRBV2 and TRBJ1-1 gives the whole variable domain EPEVTQTPSHQVTQMGQEVILRCVPISNHLYFYWYRQILGQKVEFLVSFYNNEISEKSEIFDDQFSVERPDGSNFTLKIRSTKLEDSAMYFCASSGQPAKGTEAFFGQGTRLTVV.

The chain uses TRBV2 and TRBJ1-2; no definite D call. This CDR3 is 12 amino acids long. V lost 8 bases and J lost 4, with 11 bases in between. The germline gives CDR1 SNHLY, CDR2 FYNNEI. CDR3 in DNA: TGTGCCAGCCGTATGGTCGGCTATGGCTACACCTTC. This translates into CASRMVGYGYTF.

This chain connects TRBV9 to TRBJ2-2, with TRBD1 identical over 7 bases. Germline CDR1 SGDLS, CDR2 YYNGEE. This CDR3 contains 15 residues. V gave up 1 base and J gave up 4 bases; unmatched junction bases: 4. The CDR3 DNA reads as TGTGCCAGCAGCGTAAGCAACAGGGGCACCGGGGAGCTGTTTTTT. Its protein is CASSVSNRGTGELFF.

The rearrangement links TRBV28 to TRBJ1-4, with 7 bases fitting TRBD1. Germline V gives CDR1 MDHEN, CDR2 SYDVKM. This CDR3 contains 16 residues. Losses at the gene ends were 3 bases for V and 4 bases for J; bases not matched to a gene: 8. CDR3 region: CASSLRDSLLNEKLFF. DNA of the CDR3: TGTGCCAGCAGTTTGCGGGACAGTCTTCTTAATGAAAAACTGTTTTTT.

V usage is TRBV28 and J usage is TRBJ2-5; 8 nucleotides agree with TRBD2. CDR3 size: 14 residues. Unmatched junction bases numbered 4, after V lost 6 bases and J lost 1 base. The germline V gene has CDR1 MDHEN and CDR2 SYDVKM. The CDR3 region has the DNA TGTGCCAGCAGCGGGAGGGGGACCCAAGAGACCCAGTACTTC. This codes for CASSGRGTQETQYF. The full variable domain, with the rest looked up from reference TRBV28 and TRBJ2-5, is DVKVTQSSRYLVKRTGEKVFLECVQDMDHENMFWYRQDPGLGLRLIYFSYDVKMKEKGDIPEGYSVSREKKERFSLILESASTNQTSMYLCASSGRGTQETQYFGPGTRLLVL.

The chain carries TRBV6-5 and TRBJ1-5; TRBD1 is a possible D gene (6 bases). The CDR3 spans 14 residues. Trimming pared 6 bases from V and 2 bases from J, leaving 11 bases between. CDR1 and CDR2 (germline): MNHEY, SVGAGI. CDR3 region: CASRQGRRNQPQHF. The CDR3 bases are TGTGCCAGCAGACAGGGTCGACGCAATCAGCCCCAGCATTTT.

V and J are TRBV27 and TRBJ2-5, with 8 positions matching TRBD1. CDR1 and CDR2 (germline): MNHEY, SMNVEV (reference sequence). Trimming took 0 bases from V and 5 from J; bases not matched to a gene: 2. The CDR3 contains 14 residues. CDR3 nucleotides: TGTGCCAGCAGTTTATCGAGACAGGGGGAGACCCAGTACTTC. Its protein is CASSLSRQGETQYF.

The V and J genes are TRBV9 and TRBJ2-7; 7 bases map to TRBD2. V gave up 5 bases and J gave up 6 bases; unmatched junction bases: 17. The CDR3 runs to 16 residues. Germline assignment: CDR1 SGDLS and CDR2 YYNGEE. The CDR3 DNA is TGTGCCAGCAGACCCGGTATGGGAGGGGATTTCGGCGAGCAGTACTTC. It is translated as CASRPGMGGDFGEQYF.

The J gene is TRBJ1-1, the V gene TRBV18; D might be TRBD1 (6 bases). The V end lost 7 bases, the J end lost 1 base, and 13 bases lay between the germline ends. The CDR3 loop spans 14 amino acids. Germline V lookup: CDR1 KGHSH, CDR2 LQKENI. The CDR3 sequence: CASFGGPANTEAFF. The CDR3 DNA reads TGTGCCAGCTTCGGGGGGCCGGCGAACACTGAAGCTTTCTTT.